Sequencing of this T cell receptor (beta chain) was carried out in a study of blood T cell repertoires in COVID-19. Trimming cost V 1 base and J 7 bases, with 6 bases left between them. Germline values: CDR1 SGHNT, CDR2 YYREEE (reference sequence). This CDR3 has 12 amino acids. The assay was immunoSEQ multiplex PCR, and TCRdb's table has in-frame clones only and misses some. The data hold 200,000 to 250,000 clones, with roughly 83% observed a single time. This clonotype was obtained from a woman aged 45-59 years who had recovered from COVID-19. This chain joins TRBV5-4 and TRBJ1-5; D is possibly TRBD1 (5 bases). The sequenced sample was PBMCs or T cells enriched from blood (not recorded which). The CDR3 is CASSLWGQPQHF. The CDR3 region has the DNA TGTGCCAGCAGCTTGTGGGGCCAGCCCCAGCATTTT.